The 32 T cell receptor beta chains in this list originate from one sample, sequenced in a study of technical replicates of blood from a few donors. Sequencing was performed with immunoSEQ multiplex PCR; in TCRdb, only in-frame clones are kept and a portion is missing. Found here are 75,000 to 95,000 clones, roughly 94% of them singletons; the top ten hold around 0.25%. Sequences were obtained from T cells isolated from PBMCs. These receptors were obtained from a human donor in good health.

This chain joins TRBV6-4 and TRBJ2-7; TRBD2 agrees at 7 bases. The J segment lost 6 bases and the V segment lost 5 bases, leaving 13 bases of the junction unmatched. This CDR3 comprises 15 residues. Germline assignment: CDR1 MRHNA and CDR2 SNTAGT. The CDR3 reads CASSPIAGPSSEQYF. The CDR3 DNA reads TGTGCCAGCAGTCCAATAGCGGGCCCGTCTTCCGAGCAGTACTTC.

V is TRBV10-3 and J is TRBJ2-1, with TRBD1 matching over 10 bases. CDR1 is ENHRY, CDR2 SYGVKD, per germline. This CDR3 region has 16 residues. The ends lost 3 bases at V and 6 bases at J; junction bases unmatched: 8. This CDR3 reads CAISDPGQGLFNEQFF. The DNA for the CDR3 is TGTGCCATCAGTGATCCGGGACAGGGGTTATTCAATGAGCAGTTCTTC.

This CDR3 reads CASSLAGVRSNQPQHF. CDR3 in DNA: TGTGCCAGCAGTTTAGCAGGGGTCAGGAGCAATCAGCCCCAGCATTTT. This sequence joins TRBV28 and TRBJ1-5; maybe TRBD1 (6 bases). The CDR3 consists of 16 residues. The V end was cut by 2 bases, the J end by 1 base, with 12 bases between. Germline lookup yields CDR1 MDHEN and CDR2 SYDVKM.

The J gene is TRBJ2-7, the V gene TRBV9, with 7 nucleotides matching TRBD2. V trimming: 3 bases; J trimming: 1 base; junction bases outside the gene matches: 1. Germline V gene data show CDR1 as SGDLS and CDR2 as YYNGEE. CDR3 length equals 13 residues. The CDR3 spells CASSGAGSYEQYF. DNA of the CDR3: TGTGCCAGCAGCGGAGCGGGATCCTACGAGCAGTACTTC.

The rearrangement joins TRBV5-4 to TRBJ2-5; 7 bases align to TRBD1. Germline V CDR1 and CDR2: SGHNT, YYREEE (reference sequence). The CDR3 covers 15 residues. Trimming cost V 2 bases and J 5 bases; bases outside gene matches: 9. For the CDR3, the DNA is TGTGCCAGCAGCTTAAGCCGACAGGGAACGGAGACCCAGTACTTC. It encodes CASSLSRQGTETQYF.

The chain carries TRBV11-2 and TRBJ2-1, with unresolved D. The ends were cut back, 5 bases at V and 4 bases at J, with 18 bases in the middle. CDR3 length: 16 amino acids. Looked up from germline, CDR1 is SGHAT and CDR2 is FQNNGV. In nucleotides, the CDR3 is TGTGCCAGCAGCGCCACACAGCTGCCTCTTTACAATGAGCAGTTCTTC. This translates into CASSATQLPLYNEQFF.

V and J are TRBV28 and TRBJ2-1, with D perhaps matching TRBD1 (5 bases). Trimming shortened V by 1 base and J by 9 bases, and 13 bases separated the two germline ends. CDR1 is MDHEN and CDR2 is SYDVKM in the germline V gene. CDR3 length: 14 residues. CDR3 sequence: CASSLSQGISEQFF. In nucleotides, the CDR3 is TGTGCCAGCAGTTTATCCCAGGGAATTAGTGAGCAGTTCTTC.

This clone was detected only once. The genes are TRBV11-2 and TRBJ2-1; 7 bases line up with TRBD2. The CDR3 is 15 amino acids. J lost 5 bases, V lost 0 bases, and 4 bases had no gene match. Germline-derived CDR1 and CDR2 are SGHAT and FQNNGV. CDR3 residues: CASSLEGGTHNEQFF. CDR3 sequence (DNA): TGTGCCAGCAGCTTAGAGGGGGGGACCCACAATGAGCAGTTCTTC. Full variable domain (remainder filled in from reference TRBV11-2 and TRBJ2-1): EAGVAQSPRYKIIEKRQSVAFWCNPISGHATLYWYQQILGQGPKLLIQFQNNGVVDDSQLPKDRFSAERLKGVDSTLKIQPAKLEDSAVYLCASSLEGGTHNEQFFGPGTRLTVL.

The V and J genes are TRBV10-3 and TRBJ2-7, with D perhaps matching TRBD2 (6 bases). Between the trimmed V and J ends, which lost 3 bases and 4 bases, there was a span of 13 bases. The CDR3 sequence is 14 residues long. CDR1 is ENHRY, CDR2 SYGVKD, per germline. Here the CDR3 reads CAISEAGTPYEQYF. CDR3 nucleotides: TGTGCCATCAGTGAAGCCGGGACTCCTTACGAGCAGTACTTC.

The V gene is TRBV7-2, the J gene TRBJ2-7; 8 bases agree with TRBD1. The V gene's germline CDR1 is SGHTA and CDR2 FQGNSA. This CDR3 region has 14 residues. Trimming removed 5 bases from V and 4 bases from J; junction bases left unmatched: 7. Here the CDR3 DNA reads TGTGCCAGCAGCCCTCGACAGGGGTTATACGAGCAGTACTTC. This sequence encodes CASSPRQGLYEQYF.

The chain uses TRBV13 and TRBJ2-1, with 8 bases fitting TRBD2. J lost 3 bases, V lost 0 bases, and 28 bases had no gene match. Germline lookup yields CDR1 PRHDT and CDR2 FYEKMQ (reference sequence). The length of the CDR3 is 24 residues. This CDR3 reads CASSLGLYWGLEKRETVGYNEQFF. CDR3 DNA sequence: TGTGCCAGCAGCTTAGGCCTCTATTGGGGTCTAGAAAAGCGGGAGACGGTTGGCTACAATGAGCAGTTCTTC.

The V gene is TRBV13, the J gene TRBJ2-3; 9 nucleotides match TRBD2. CDR3 length: 19 amino acids. CDR1 PRHDT and CDR2 FYEKMQ come from the germline V gene (reference sequence). The ends lost 9 bases at V and 7 bases at J; junction bases unmatched: 26. CDR3 region: CASQIKGAVATSGIHTQYF. The CDR3 DNA is TGTGCCAGTCAGATAAAGGGGGCGGTCGCGACTAGCGGAATTCATACGCAGTATTTT.

This clone was found once. The V gene is TRBV29-1, the J gene TRBJ2-3; TRBD2 matches 9 bases. V lost 5 bases and J lost 1; bases outside the gene matches: 7. Germline V gene lookup returns CDR1 SQVTM and CDR2 ANQGSEA. CDR3 size: 15 residues. Written as DNA, the CDR3 is TGCAGCGTTATGGGAATAGCGGGAGGCACAGATACGCAGTATTTT. This encodes CSVMGIAGGTDTQYF.

The chain carries TRBV11-2 and TRBJ2-7, with D tentatively TRBD1 (5 bases). CDR1 and CDR2 from the germline V gene are SGHAT and FQNNGV. V was clipped by 2 bases and J by 3 bases, with 14 bases between them. The CDR3 has 15 amino acids. The CDR3 DNA sequence: TGTGCCAGCAGCTTACTCAGGGCCACTCACTACGAGCAGTACTTC. The encoded protein is CASSLLRATHYEQYF.

This chain links TRBV7-6 with TRBJ2-7, with 7 bases fitting TRBD1. The V gene end was trimmed by 1 base and the J gene end by 6 bases; junction bases not matched to a gene: 9. The CDR3 is 15 amino acids. Germline values: CDR1 SGHVS, CDR2 FNYEAQ. CDR3 sequence: CASSLGGSTGSEQYF. The CDR3 DNA follows: TGTGCCAGCAGCTTAGGGGGATCGACAGGGAGCGAGCAGTACTTC.

This chain uses TRBV27 with TRBJ2-7; tentative D call: TRBD1 (5 bases). CDR3 length: 15 residues. The germline V and J ends were trimmed by 1 base and 6 bases, with 16 bases remaining between them. Germline lookup yields CDR1 MNHEY and CDR2 SMNVEV (reference sequence). DNA for the CDR3: TGTGCCAGCAGTTTATTTGGGGCTCTACCGGGCGAGCAGTACTTC. Its translation: CASSLFGALPGEQYF.

As to this clone: The identical CDR3 is also encoded by other nucleotide sequences in the sample. The chain recombines TRBV11-2 with TRBJ2-1; TRBD2 matches 8 bases. The CDR3 is 15 amino acids. From germline, CDR1 is SGHAT and CDR2 FQNNGV. V gave up 4 bases and J gave up 0 bases; unmatched junction bases: 2. The CDR3 loop reads CASSSSGSSYNEQFF. The CDR3 DNA reads TGTGCCAGCAGCTCGAGCGGGAGCTCCTACAATGAGCAGTTCTTC.

The rearrangement joins TRBV5-1 to TRBJ2-2; no firm D call. CDR1 is SGHRS and CDR2 is YFSETQ in the germline V gene. There are 16 residues in the CDR3. V lost 3 bases and J lost 1, with 13 bases in between. CDR3 amino acids: CASSSFASGNTGELFF. In DNA, the CDR3 is TGCGCCAGCAGCTCCTTTGCGTCAGGGAACACCGGGGAGCTGTTTTTT.

The J gene is TRBJ2-1, the V gene TRBV5-1, with unresolved D. CDR3 length equals 15 residues. Germline V CDR1 and CDR2: SGHRS, YFSETQ. Trimming cost V 0 bases and J 6 bases, with 13 bases left between them. CDR3 nucleotides: TGCGCCAGCAGCTTGGGGTCGTTACGCGCCAATGAGCAGTTCTTC. The encoded protein is CASSLGSLRANEQFF. Based on the CDR3 plus reference TRBV5-1 and TRBJ2-1, the full variable domain is KAGVTQTPRYLIKTRGQQVTLSCSPISGHRSVSWYQQTPGQGLQFLFEYFSETQRNKGNFPGRFSGRQFSNSRSEMNVSTLELGDSALYLCASSLGSLRANEQFFGPGTRLTVL.

V is TRBV4-1 and J is TRBJ1-5; no firm D call. Looked up from germline, CDR1 is MGHRA and CDR2 is YSYEKL. V lost 0 bases and J lost 1, with 10 bases in between. The CDR3 loop spans 16 amino acids. The CDR3 nucleotides read TGCGCCAGCAGCCAAGATGCGGGTAACAGCAATCAGCCCCAGCATTTT. As protein: CASSQDAGNSNQPQHF.

The V and J genes are TRBV7-9 and TRBJ2-3, with D possibly being TRBD1 (6 bases). The V gene's germline CDR1 is SEHNR and CDR2 FQNEAQ (reference sequence). The CDR3 extends over 15 amino acids. Trimming removed 5 bases from V and 7 bases from J, with 19 bases in between. The CDR3, as DNA: TGTGCCAGCAGCCCCTCGCAGGGGTTCCCACATACGCAGTATTTT. Translation gives CASSPSQGFPHTQYF.

This chain uses TRBV29-1 with TRBJ2-3; 12 bases agree with TRBD2. CDR3 length equals 14 residues. The germline V gene encodes CDR1 SQVTM and CDR2 ANQGSEA. Losses at the gene ends were 8 bases for V and 4 bases for J; bases not matched to a gene: 7. The CDR3: CSSSRTSGADTQYF. The CDR3 nucleotides are TGCAGCTCTTCACGGACTAGCGGGGCAGATACGCAGTATTTT.

The rearrangement uses TRBV4-1 and TRBJ1-2; TRBD1 aligns across 7 bases. Germline CDR1 MGHRA, CDR2 YSYEKL. This CDR3 spans 17 amino acids. Germline trimming cut 1 base from V and 8 bases from J; bases unmatched to any gene: 16. CDR3 coding DNA: TGCGCCAGCAGCCAAGGAGGCAGGGGGAACCGCGGCGGGGGCTACACCTTC. Translated: CASSQGGRGNRGGGYTF.

The chain carries TRBV6-6 and TRBJ2-2; TRBD2 matches 8 bases. The germline gives CDR1 MNHNY, CDR2 SVGAGI (reference sequence). With V trimmed by 7 bases and J by 4 bases, 5 bases remained unmatched. The CDR3 runs to 14 residues. The CDR3 nucleotides are TGTGCCAGCAAAGTAGCGGGGCTCACCGGGGAGCTGTTTTTT. Its translation is CASKVAGLTGELFF.

Only one count was recorded for this clone. The chain combines TRBV6-5 with TRBJ1-1; D gene unclear. Looked up from germline, CDR1 is MNHEY and CDR2 is SVGAGI. This CDR3 comprises 14 residues. V lost 2 bases and J lost 4, with 11 bases in between. The CDR3 nucleotides read TGTGCCAGCAGTTACCATCGGGGAAGCACTGAAGCTTTCTTT. Translating gives CASSYHRGSTEAFF.

This chain links TRBV7-3 with TRBJ2-3, with 10 bases lining up with TRBD2. This CDR3 spans 16 amino acids. Per the germline V gene, CDR1 is SGHTA and CDR2 is FQGTGA. J lost 1 base, V lost 2 bases, and 3 bases had no gene match. This CDR3 is CASSLAGTSGTDTQYF. The CDR3 DNA follows: TGTGCCAGCAGCTTAGCCGGGACTAGCGGCACAGATACGCAGTATTTT.

The chain links TRBV28 to TRBJ2-2; D may be TRBD1 (6 bases). The V end lost 8 bases, the J end lost 4 bases, and 17 bases lay between the germline ends. This CDR3 is 15 amino acids long. The germline gives CDR1 MDHEN, CDR2 SYDVKM. DNA for the CDR3: TGTGCCAGCGAGGGTGAAACCAGGGGCACCGGGGAGCTGTTTTTT. Its translation is CASEGETRGTGELFF.

This clone has just one count. V is TRBV6-1 and J is TRBJ1-1, with D perhaps matching TRBD1 (5 bases). CDR1 is MNHNS, CDR2 SASEGT, per germline. The CDR3 spans 14 residues. Trimming took 3 bases from V and 1 from J, leaving 9 bases between them. This CDR3 reads CASSEAGPNTEAFF. The CDR3 region has the DNA TGTGCCAGCAGTGAGGCAGGGCCGAACACTGAAGCTTTCTTT.

This chain uses TRBV5-4 with TRBJ1-3; D perhaps matches TRBD1 (6 bases). The CDR3 is 15 amino acids. Germline CDR1 and CDR2: SGHNT and YYREEE (reference sequence). Trimming cost V 2 bases and J 0 bases, with 9 bases left between them. The CDR3 reads CASSLTGNSGNTIYF. The CDR3 bases are TGTGCCAGCAGCTTAACAGGGAACTCTGGAAACACCATATATTTT.

The chain links TRBV5-6 to TRBJ1-3, with D possibly matching TRBD1 (5 bases). The CDR3 consists of 15 residues. The V end was cut by 2 bases, the J end by 3 bases, with 12 bases between. Germline assignment: CDR1 SGHDT and CDR2 YYEEEE. The CDR3 loop reads CASSFYRPVGNTIYF. Here the CDR3 DNA reads TGTGCCAGCAGCTTTTACAGGCCTGTTGGAAACACCATATATTTT.

The rearrangement joins TRBV21-1 to TRBJ2-3; the table assigns TRBD2, which was not confirmed against the DNA. TRBV21-1 is a pseudogene segment. The CDR3 extends over 17 amino acids. The CDR3 coding sequence is TGTGCCAGCAGCAGGCTAGCGGGAGGATCTAGCACAGATACGCAGTATTTT. Its translation: CASSRLAGGSSTDTQYF.

This rearrangement joins TRBV4-2 to TRBJ2-2; 7 bases agree with TRBD2. The germline V gene encodes CDR1 LGHNA and CDR2 YNFKEQ. Unmatched junction bases numbered 14, after V lost 0 bases and J lost 1 base. This CDR3 spans 20 amino acids. The CDR3 spells CASSQDPIRPGGLNTGELFF. DNA for the CDR3: TGTGCCAGCAGCCAAGATCCCATTAGGCCGGGAGGATTGAACACCGGGGAGCTGTTTTTT.